This TCR beta chain derives from a study of shared clonotypes between healthy human individuals. Across the whole study: The donor group consisted of two women and a few men, aged 18 to 49.

Selected positively for CCR7 and CD45RO-negative, naive CD8 cells excluded terminally differentiated effector memory CD45RA+ cells. In this sample, this clone turned up once. Its antigen is unknown. Additional DNA sequences in this sample encode the identical CDR3. Overall study results and limits: Though the depth was large, rarefaction showed that sorted-subset sequencing was incomplete.

V shed 5 bases and J shed 0 bases, with 8 bases lying between them. Germline V gene lookup returns CDR1 MDHEN and CDR2 SYDVKM. The CDR3 runs to 14 residues. Profiled with immunoSEQ multiplex PCR; TCRdb holds only in-frame clones, not every one. The repertoire consists of around 1.9 million clones, with about 93% occurring once and the leading ten covering around 1.7%. The sequence was collected from a man aged 18-30 years in good health. Some clones in this sample may be carry-over from other donors' samples. The V call is TRBV28, the J call TRBJ1-5; no clear D. Material for sequencing was naive CD8+ T cells from PBMCs. The CDR3 nucleotides read TGTGCCAGCAGTACCAGGTATAGCAATCAGCCCCAGCATTTT. Amino acids: CASSTRYSNQPQHF. The full variable domain, its missing parts supplied by reference TRBV28 and TRBJ1-5, is DVKVTQSSRYLVKRTGEKVFLECVQDMDHENMFWYRQDPGLGLRLIYFSYDVKMKEKGDIPEGYSVSREKKERFSLILESASTNQTSMYLCASSTRYSNQPQHFGDGTRLSIL.